One and the same sample provided the 24 T cell receptor beta chains below, sequenced in a study of T-cell reconstitution after alpha-beta-depleted transplantation in children. Preparation of the TCRbeta library used unique molecular identifiers. TCRdb reprocessed the PCR reads via MiXCR and lists one record per CDR3 protein. The sample holds approximately 510,000 distinct CDR3 sequences, roughly 18% seen once. This specimen was PBMCs from the stem cell graft donor, taken from the stem cell graft. These receptors were collected from a human donor who donated a stem cell graft to a child with acute lymphoblastic leukemia.

J is TRBJ2-7 and V is TRBV12-3 or TRBV12-4; D gene uncertain. Trimming took off 5 bases at V and 2 bases at J, with 13 bases between the two ends. This CDR3 spans 14 amino acids. The CDR3 DNA reads as TGTGCCAGCAGTCTTTCCTCATCCGCCTACGAGCAGTACTTC. Translated, it gives CASSLSSSAYEQYF.

CDR3 nucleotides: TGTGCCTGGGGCCGGGACAGCGAAAGGCCCCAGCATTTT. Encoded protein: CAWGRDSERPQHF. The rearrangement links TRBV30 to TRBJ1-5; 7 bases fit TRBD1. The CDR3 has 13 amino acids. V was clipped by 5 bases and J by 9 bases; unmatched bases: 10. Per germline, CDR1 GTSNPN and CDR2 SVGIG (reference sequence).

This clonotype has only a few counts. This chain joins TRBV30 and TRBJ1-1, with D unclear. The V and J ends lost 5 bases and 2 bases respectively, with 12 bases between them. Germline-derived CDR1 and CDR2 are GTSNPN and SVGIG (reference sequence). The CDR3 covers 13 residues. The CDR3 DNA follows: TGTGCCTGGCAATACGGGAGCAACACTGAAGCTTTCTTT. Translation: CAWQYGSNTEAFF.

The sample holds a few counts of this clonotype. The V and J genes are TRBV5-1 and TRBJ2-2; D perhaps matches TRBD2 (5 bases). V lost 0 bases to trimming and J lost 4 bases, with 13 bases between them. The CDR3 extends over 16 amino acids. Germline V gene data show CDR1 as SGHRS and CDR2 as YFSETQ. CDR3 region: CASSLGAARGTGELFF. In DNA form, the CDR3 reads TGCGCCAGCAGCTTGGGGGCAGCTCGGGGCACCGGGGAGCTGTTTTTT.

V gene TRBV27 combines with J gene TRBJ1-3, with 9 bases fitting TRBD1. Germline V gives CDR1 MNHEY, CDR2 SMNVEV (reference sequence). Trimming cost V 5 bases and J 8 bases; bases outside gene matches: 7. The CDR3 consists of 14 residues. The CDR3 loop reads CASSAGTGIHTIYF. CDR3 sequence (DNA): TGTGCCAGCAGTGCCGGGACAGGGATACACACCATATATTTT.

The rearrangement joins TRBV4-1 to TRBJ2-3, with no clear D. CDR1 and CDR2 from the germline V gene are MGHRA and YSYEKL. The CDR3 contains 15 residues. V lost 4 bases, J lost 5 bases, and 16 bases lay in between. The CDR3 here is CASSPPPGFGDTQYF. The CDR3 nucleotides read TGCGCCAGCAGCCCCCCTCCCGGATTCGGAGATACGCAGTATTTT.

This clonotype has only one observation. The chain couples TRBV5-1 to TRBJ2-2; the D is unclear. Trimming shortened V by 4 bases and J by 6 bases, and 28 bases separated the two germline ends. There are 19 residues in the CDR3. Germline-derived CDR1 and CDR2 are SGHRS and YFSETQ. The CDR3 bases are TGCGCCAGCAGCCCGTGGTCCCCCAATCTGTTGATAGCCGCCGGGGAGCTGTTTTTT. It translates to CASSPWSPNLLIAAGELFF. Supplemented by reference TRBV5-1 and TRBJ2-2, the full variable domain reads KAGVTQTPRYLIKTRGQQVTLSCSPISGHRSVSWYQQTPGQGLQFLFEYFSETQRNKGNFPGRFSGRQFSNSRSEMNVSTLELGDSALYLCASSPWSPNLLIAAGELFFGEGSRLTVL.

This clonotype has a handful of counts. The chain joins TRBV27 to TRBJ2-7; 7 bases agree with TRBD2. The length of the CDR3 is 14 residues. The V gene's germline CDR1 is MNHEY and CDR2 SMNVEV (reference sequence). V lost 3 bases and J lost 2; bases outside the gene matches: 4. The CDR3 loop is CASSFGLVTYEQYF. CDR3 DNA sequence: TGTGCCAGCAGTTTTGGACTAGTTACCTACGAGCAGTACTTC.

The rearrangement joins TRBV5-1 to TRBJ2-7; 7 bases map to TRBD2. The CDR3 runs 17 residues. Germline V CDR1 and CDR2: SGHRS, YFSETQ. Trimming removed 4 bases from V and 3 bases from J; junction bases left unmatched: 16. CDR3 nucleotide sequence: TGCGCCAGCAGCGGCCCGGCCCGGGACTACCTAAACTACGAGCAGTACTTC. Translation gives CASSGPARDYLNYEQYF.

CDR3 sequence: CASSPDGRADQPQHF. DNA of the CDR3: TGTGCCAGCAGCCCGGACGGGAGAGCGGATCAGCCCCAGCATTTT. This chain links TRBV6-1 with TRBJ1-5; no definite D call. Trimming pared 6 bases from V and 5 bases from J, leaving 17 bases between. CDR1 is MNHNS and CDR2 is SASEGT in the germline V gene. This CDR3 comprises 15 residues.

The sample holds a few counts of this clonotype. The J gene is TRBJ2-2, the V gene TRBV7-9; no definite D call. Between the trimmed V and J ends, which lost 5 bases and 6 bases, there was a span of 10 bases. Germline lookup yields CDR1 SEHNR and CDR2 FQNEAQ (reference sequence). CDR3 length equals 13 residues. CDR3 amino acids: CASSQAYPGELFF. For the CDR3, the DNA is TGTGCCAGCAGCCAAGCTTACCCCGGGGAGCTGTTTTTT.

This rearrangement joins TRBV29-1 to TRBJ2-7; no reliable D call. V lost 4 bases and J lost 1, with 14 bases in between. Germline lookup yields CDR1 SQVTM and CDR2 ANQGSEA. The CDR3 covers 14 residues. CDR3 loop: CSVVGQAFSYEQYF. The CDR3 DNA is TGCAGCGTTGTGGGTCAGGCGTTTTCCTACGAGCAGTACTTC.

This clonotype was seen only a few times. V and J are TRBV6-5 and TRBJ2-2, with D hard to call. V shed 0 bases and J shed 4 bases, with 3 bases lying between them. Per germline, CDR1 MNHEY and CDR2 SVGAGI. CDR3 length: 13 amino acids. In DNA, the CDR3 is TGTGCCAGCAGTTACTCGATCACCGGGGAGCTGTTTTTT. Translation: CASSYSITGELFF.

The V call is TRBV28, the J call TRBJ2-5; D may be TRBD1 (5 bases). The germline V gene has CDR1 MDHEN and CDR2 SYDVKM. Trimming took 6 bases from V and 5 from J, leaving 10 bases between them. CDR3 length: 12 amino acids. The CDR3 loop reads CASSPGWETQYF. In nucleotides, the CDR3 is TGTGCCAGCAGCCCAGGGTGGGAGACCCAGTACTTC. Using reference TRBV28 and TRBJ2-5 for the parts outside the CDR3, the full variable domain is DVKVTQSSRYLVKRTGEKVFLECVQDMDHENMFWYRQDPGLGLRLIYFSYDVKMKEKGDIPEGYSVSREKKERFSLILESASTNQTSMYLCASSPGWETQYFGPGTRLLVL.

The chain recombines TRBV29-1 with TRBJ2-3, with 7 nucleotides matching TRBD2. The CDR3 sequence is 13 residues long. Germline trimming cut 7 bases from V and 2 bases from J; bases unmatched to any gene: 6. Germline V CDR1 and CDR2: SQVTM, ANQGSEA. This CDR3 reads CSGGAGTTDTQYF. The CDR3 DNA reads as TGCAGCGGAGGAGCGGGAACCACAGATACGCAGTATTTT.

This clonotype was seen a few times. V and J are TRBV24-1 and TRBJ2-3; possible D gene TRBD1, 6 bases. Germline assignment: CDR1 KGHDR and CDR2 SFDVKD. The CDR3 is 15 amino acids. V was trimmed by 4 bases and J by 1 base, leaving 11 bases between them. DNA for the CDR3: TGTGCCACCAGTGACAGGGGTAAAGGCACAGATACGCAGTATTTT. Protein: CATSDRGKGTDTQYF.

This chain links TRBV20-1 with TRBJ1-2; D is uncertain. The CDR3 spans 13 residues. V shed 8 bases and J shed 2 bases, with 15 bases lying between them. Per the germline V gene, CDR1 is DFQATT and CDR2 is SNEGSKA (reference sequence). The CDR3 here is CSPFAPLNYGYTF. The CDR3, as DNA: TGCAGTCCCTTTGCCCCACTAAACTATGGCTACACCTTC.

This clonotype occurred many times. V gene TRBV12-3 or TRBV12-4 combines with J gene TRBJ2-5; TRBD1 is a possible D gene (5 bases). This CDR3 has 12 amino acids. With 3 bases removed from V and 5 bases from J, the gap between germline ends came to 7 bases. The CDR3 DNA reads as TGTGCCAGCAGTTTCCACAGGGAGACCCAGTACTTC. This codes for CASSFHRETQYF.

The sample holds a few counts of this clonotype. The V call is TRBV19, the J call TRBJ2-1; no firm D call. Germline CDR1 and CDR2: LNHDA and SQIVND (reference sequence). The V end was cut by 5 bases, the J end by 4 bases, with 18 bases between. The CDR3 spans 16 residues. As DNA, the CDR3 is TGTGCCAGTAGTGGGGTTAACATGTACTGGTACAATGAGCAGTTCTTC. Amino acids: CASSGVNMYWYNEQFF.

This clonotype was observed a handful of times. The rearrangement links TRBV7-6 to TRBJ2-3, with D maybe TRBD2 (5 bases). This CDR3 spans 15 amino acids. Germline CDR1 is SGHVS and CDR2 is FNYEAQ. Trimming stripped 2 bases from V and 0 bases from J, with 9 bases between. CDR3 DNA sequence: TGTGCCAGCAGCTTAAAGTGGACTAGCACAGATACGCAGTATTTT. It yields the protein CASSLKWTSTDTQYF.

There are a few counts of this clonotype. The chain recombines TRBV14 with TRBJ2-3; D is unclear. The germline CDR1 and CDR2 sequences are SGHDN and FVKESK. CDR3 length: 13 residues. Trimming shortened V by 1 base and J by 2 bases, and 4 bases separated the two germline ends. The CDR3 sequence is CASSQAYTDTQYF. The DNA of the CDR3 is TGTGCCAGCAGCCAAGCTTACACAGATACGCAGTATTTT.

This clonotype was seen at least ten times. V is TRBV5-6 and J is TRBJ1-2; D is undetermined. Between the trimmed V and J ends, which lost 3 bases and 5 bases, there was a span of 8 bases. The CDR3 spans 12 residues. Germline CDR1 and CDR2: SGHDT and YYEEEE. The CDR3 DNA reads as TGTGCCAGCAGCTCTTCCTTGTATGGCTACACCTTC. This gives the protein CASSSSLYGYTF.

The chain has TRBV29-1 and TRBJ2-1; no firm D call. Germline V gives CDR1 SQVTM, CDR2 ANQGSEA. This CDR3 contains 11 residues. Trimming shortened V by 8 bases and J by 9 bases, and 14 bases separated the two germline ends. The CDR3 protein is CSPSSTSEQFF. In DNA form, the CDR3 reads TGCAGCCCGAGCTCCACAAGTGAGCAGTTCTTC.

This clonotype was observed a few times. The chain carries TRBV24-1 and TRBJ2-2; 13 bases match TRBD2. Germline V gene lookup returns CDR1 KGHDR and CDR2 SFDVKD. This CDR3 has 18 amino acids. Unmatched junction bases numbered 5, after V lost 3 bases and J lost 2 bases. This CDR3 is CATSDLRLAGGNTGELFF. The CDR3 bases are TGTGCCACCAGTGATCTCCGACTAGCGGGGGGAAACACCGGGGAGCTGTTTTTT.